These 23 T cell receptor beta chains were all obtained from the same sample, sequenced in a study of CXCR3-negative and CXCR3-positive naive CD8 T cells. Which antigens these TCRs recognize remains unknown. The authors prepared UMI-labeled TRB cDNA libraries by 5' RACE. Reanalyzing the 5' RACE reads, TCRdb keeps one entry per CDR3 protein, without DNA. The sample holds under 85,000 distinct CDR3 sequences. Broader study findings: Compared with CXCR3-negative naive cells, CXCR3-positive naive cells showed more hydrophobic TRB CDR3s.

The sample comprised naive CXCR3+ CD8+ T cells from blood. Subset defined: CD45RO-CCR7+CD27+CD95- naive CD8+ T cells expressing CXCR3 (TNR3+). These receptors were obtained from a human donor in good health. Some clones in this sample may be carry-over from other donors' samples.

This chain joins TRBV2 and TRBJ2-1; TCRdb reports TRBD1, a call that lacks DNA to check it against. There are 15 residues in the CDR3. Per germline, CDR1 SNHLY and CDR2 FYNNEI. This chain's CDR3 is CASREPGGRYNEQFF.

V gene TRBV7-9 combines with J gene TRBJ1-1; TCRdb outputs TRBD1, but without DNA this stays unchecked. CDR3 length: 12 amino acids. Germline assignment: CDR1 SEHNR and CDR2 FQNEAQ (reference sequence). The CDR3 here is CASSGQVAEAFF.

The V and J genes are TRBV6-2 or TRBV6-3 and TRBJ2-1. This CDR3 has 14 amino acids. Germline values: CDR1 MNHEY, CDR2 SVGEGT. The CDR3 is CASSSTLNYNEQFF.

The gene calls are TRBV28 and TRBJ2-7; as DNA is missing, the TRBD1 call by TCRdb cannot be tested. The V gene's germline CDR1 is MDHEN and CDR2 SYDVKM. The CDR3 is made up of 16 amino acids. CDR3 loop: CASSLPWGTGLFEQYF.

The chain carries TRBV5-1 and TRBJ2-7; as DNA is missing, the TRBD1 call by TCRdb cannot be tested. CDR3 length: 17 residues. In germline, CDR1 is SGHRS, CDR2 YFSETQ. The CDR3 spells CASSFSGHQSGSYEQYF.

The chain is built from TRBV7-2 and TRBJ1-5. Germline V lookup: CDR1 SGHTA, CDR2 FQGNSA. This CDR3 comprises 18 residues. CDR3 protein: CASSLAVLVSIGNQPQHF.

The rearrangement links TRBV10-3 to TRBJ1-5; TCRdb designates TRBD1, a call that cannot be tested without DNA. This CDR3 spans 13 amino acids. CDR1 is ENHRY, CDR2 SYGVKD, per germline. The CDR3 sequence is CAISTGDSQPQHF.

The chain recombines TRBV14 with TRBJ1-6; as DNA is missing, the TRBD1 call by TCRdb cannot be tested. This CDR3 comprises 15 residues. Germline V gene sequence: CDR1 SGHDN, CDR2 FVKESK. CDR3 amino acids: CASSQAGQGHSPLHF. The full variable domain, its missing parts supplied by reference TRBV14 and TRBJ1-6, is EAGVTQFPSHSVIEKGQTVTLRCDPISGHDNLYWYRRVMGKEIKFLLHFVKESKQDESGMPNNRFLAERTGGTYSTLKVQPAELEDSGVYFCASSQAGQGHSPLHFGNGTRLTVT.

The chain links TRBV20-1 to TRBJ2-1; the TCRdb call, TRBD2, lacks DNA for checking. Germline assignment: CDR1 DFQATT and CDR2 SNEGSKA (reference sequence). The CDR3 totals 16 residues. The CDR3 loop is CSARDWSGDPNREQFF.

The rearrangement links TRBV7-3 to TRBJ2-3; without DNA, the TCRdb call of TRBD1 cannot be checked. CDR3 length: 15 residues. Germline CDR1 reads SGHTA; CDR2 reads FQGTGA. The CDR3 reads CASSQGQSYTDTQYF.

This chain uses TRBV10-3 with TRBJ2-3; TCRdb's D call of TRBD2 is untestable without DNA. CDR1 and CDR2 (germline): ENHRY, SYGVKD. The CDR3 runs to 19 residues. CDR3 loop: CAISESTLGAGLNTDTQYF.

The V gene is TRBV27, the J gene TRBJ1-5; the TRBD1 assignment by TCRdb is unverifiable without DNA. The CDR3 has 14 residues. The germline V gene has CDR1 MNHEY and CDR2 SMNVEV (reference sequence). The CDR3: CASSLGTAGQPQHF.

This sequence joins TRBV6-2 or TRBV6-3 and TRBJ2-4; TCRdb indicates TRBD1, and absent DNA this call remains unverified. Germline lookup yields CDR1 MNHEY and CDR2 SVGEGT. The CDR3 has 16 amino acids. CDR3 residues: CASSYWGQGAKNIQYF.

This chain links TRBV23-1 with TRBJ2-5; the D call from TCRdb, TRBD1, cannot be confirmed without DNA. TRBV23-1 is given ORF status, its function remaining uncertain. The CDR3 has 17 amino acids. CDR3 sequence: CASSQSGQTKSQETQYF.

The V call is TRBV7-2, the J call TRBJ2-5; TCRdb's assignment of TRBD1 cannot be checked, as there is no DNA. The germline V gene has CDR1 SGHTA and CDR2 FQGNSA. This CDR3 region has 16 residues. CDR3: CASSYRTGWDQETQYF.

The V gene is TRBV6-6, the J gene TRBJ1-5; the TRBD1 assignment by TCRdb is unverifiable without DNA. The CDR3 runs to 12 residues. CDR1 is MNHNY, CDR2 SVGAGI, per germline (reference sequence). CDR3 sequence reads: CASGQGKQPQHF.

V usage is TRBV20-1 and J usage is TRBJ2-7; the D call of TRBD1 rests on TCRdb alone, since no DNA is present to check it. The CDR3 sequence is 16 residues long. Germline-derived CDR1 and CDR2 are DFQATT and SNEGSKA (reference sequence). The CDR3 region is CSARDTVAGPLDEQYF.

V and J are TRBV2 and TRBJ2-1. Per germline, CDR1 SNHLY and CDR2 FYNNEI. This CDR3 contains 15 residues. The CDR3 protein is CASSDGGENYNEQFF. Full variable domain (remainder filled in from reference TRBV2 and TRBJ2-1): EPEVTQTPSHQVTQMGQEVILRCVPISNHLYFYWYRQILGQKVEFLVSFYNNEISEKSEIFDDQFSVERPDGSNFTLKIRSTKLEDSAMYFCASSDGGENYNEQFFGPGTRLTVL.

The rearrangement joins TRBV28 to TRBJ2-1; TCRdb selects TRBD2, and the lack of DNA leaves this call unchecked. Germline V CDR1 and CDR2: MDHEN, SYDVKM. The CDR3 contains 19 residues. The CDR3 sequence: CASSLRSGGEKTRYNEQFF.

The gene calls are TRBV27 and TRBJ2-1. This CDR3 region has 14 residues. Looked up from germline, CDR1 is MNHEY and CDR2 is SMNVEV (reference sequence). The CDR3 spells CASSAGSSYNEQFF.

This rearrangement joins TRBV7-9 to TRBJ2-7. The CDR3 contains 13 residues. CDR1 is SEHNR, CDR2 FQNEAQ, per germline (reference sequence). The CDR3 reads CASSSYSTYEQYF.

J is TRBJ1-1 and V is TRBV7-9; TCRdb's assignment of TRBD1 cannot be checked, as there is no DNA. The V gene's germline CDR1 is SEHNR and CDR2 FQNEAQ (reference sequence). This CDR3 is built from 16 residues. The CDR3 here is CASSPRDRVSNTEAFF. The variable domain in full, completed from reference TRBV7-9 and TRBJ1-1, reads DTGVSQNPRHKITKRGQNVTFRCDPISEHNRLYWYRQTLGQGPEFLTYFQNEAQLEKSRLLSDRFSAERPKGSFSTLEIQRTEQGDSAMYLCASSPRDRVSNTEAFFGQGTRLTVV.

The rearrangement links TRBV11-3 to TRBJ2-1; checking the TCRdb D call of TRBD1 is not possible without DNA. CDR1 is SGHNT, CDR2 YENEEA, per germline. There are 15 residues in the CDR3. The CDR3 sequence: CASSAFSGARDEQFF.